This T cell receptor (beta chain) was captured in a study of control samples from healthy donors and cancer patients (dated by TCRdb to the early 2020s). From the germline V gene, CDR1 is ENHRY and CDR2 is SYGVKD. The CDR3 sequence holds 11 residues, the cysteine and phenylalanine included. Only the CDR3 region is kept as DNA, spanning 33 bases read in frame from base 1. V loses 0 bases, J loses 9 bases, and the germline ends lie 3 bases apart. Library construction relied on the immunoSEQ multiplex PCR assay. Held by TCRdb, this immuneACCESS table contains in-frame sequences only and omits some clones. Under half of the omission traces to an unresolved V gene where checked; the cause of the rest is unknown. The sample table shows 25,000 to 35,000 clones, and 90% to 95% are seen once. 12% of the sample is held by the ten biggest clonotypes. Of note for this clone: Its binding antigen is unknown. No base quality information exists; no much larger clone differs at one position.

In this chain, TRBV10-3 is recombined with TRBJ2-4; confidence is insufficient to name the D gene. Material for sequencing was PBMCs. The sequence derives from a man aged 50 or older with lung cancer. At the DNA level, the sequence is TGTGCCATCAGTGAGTCGATCATTCAGTACTTC. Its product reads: CAISESIIQYF.